The 30 T cell receptor beta chains in this list originate from one sample, sequenced in a study of identifying expanded T cells in peripheral blood. Produced via immunoSEQ multiplex PCR; TCRdb's table is partial and in-frame only. The sample has approximately 90,000 clones; approximately 83% are singletons. Specimen: blood. The receptor source for this set is a person aged 18-70 years in good health.

The chain employs TRBV14 and TRBJ2-3; no firm D call. With 6 bases removed from V and 2 bases from J, the gap between germline ends came to 9 bases. Per the germline V gene, CDR1 is SGHDN and CDR2 is FVKESK. The CDR3 is 13 residues long. CDR3 bases: TGTGCCAGCAGTCGCGTTTACACAGATACGCAGTATTTT. Translating gives CASSRVYTDTQYF.

The chain carries TRBV10-1 and TRBJ2-7; 8 bases line up with TRBD1. The germline gives CDR1 WNHNN, CDR2 SYGVQD (reference sequence). The length of the CDR3 is 17 residues. The J segment lost 7 bases and the V segment lost 0 bases, leaving 14 bases of the junction unmatched. CDR3 in DNA: TGCGCCAGCAGTGAGTCCTCGGTCGGGACAGGCCCTGGGGAGCAGTACTTC. Translation gives CASSESSVGTGPGEQYF.

This chain connects TRBV6-6 to TRBJ1-3; TRBD1 might be the D (6 bases). CDR3 length: 14 residues. The V end was cut by 2 bases, the J end by 4 bases, with 9 bases between. The V gene's germline CDR1 is MNHNY and CDR2 SVGAGI (reference sequence). This CDR3 is CASSYGQLGNTIYF. The CDR3 DNA follows: TGTGCCAGCAGTTACGGACAGCTAGGAAACACCATATATTTT.

V gene TRBV4-3 combines with J gene TRBJ2-1, with 11 bases aligning to TRBD2. Germline CDR1 LGHNA, CDR2 YSLEER. CDR3 length equals 16 residues. Trimming cost V 4 bases and J 7 bases; bases outside gene matches: 9. The CDR3: CASSLTTSGAANEQFF. CDR3 sequence (DNA): TGCGCCAGCAGCCTTACGACTAGCGGGGCGGCAAATGAGCAGTTCTTC.

This chain joins TRBV6-1 and TRBJ1-1, with a possible D match to TRBD1 (5 bases). V shed 4 bases and J shed 3 bases, with 12 bases lying between them. This CDR3 comprises 14 residues. Germline V gives CDR1 MNHNS, CDR2 SASEGT. The CDR3 is CASSGIGGHTEAFF. CDR3 coding DNA: TGTGCCAGCAGTGGGATCGGGGGACACACTGAAGCTTTCTTT.

V usage is TRBV29-1 and J usage is TRBJ1-2, with D maybe TRBD1 (6 bases). With 6 bases removed from V and 6 bases from J, the gap between germline ends came to 20 bases. The V gene's germline CDR1 is SQVTM and CDR2 ANQGSEA. CDR3 length: 14 residues. CDR3 in DNA: TGCAGCGTCCGCGCTCAAGGGGGAGTACATGGCTACACCTTC. It specifies CSVRAQGGVHGYTF.

This clone has a handful of counts. This chain connects TRBV7-2 to TRBJ2-2, with D unclear. This CDR3 is 15 amino acids long. Looked up from germline, CDR1 is SGHTA and CDR2 is FQGNSA. The V end lost 5 bases, the J end lost 4 bases, and 14 bases lay between the germline ends. Here the CDR3 reads CASSRFSSSTGELFF. The CDR3 DNA sequence: TGTGCCAGCAGCCGCTTTAGCAGCAGCACCGGGGAGCTGTTTTTT.

This clone was detected only a few times. The genes are TRBV7-9 and TRBJ2-7; the D gene is possibly TRBD2 (5 bases). Germline CDR1 reads SEHNR; CDR2 reads FQNEAQ (reference sequence). The germline V and J ends were trimmed by 5 bases and 2 bases, with 10 bases remaining between them. This CDR3 contains 13 residues. The CDR3 DNA sequence: TGTGCCAGCAGCCGGACGGAGGCCTACGAGCAGTACTTC. Translating it yields CASSRTEAYEQYF.

CDR3 bases: TGTGCCAGCTCACCGGGGACAGGGCATAATCAGCCCCAGCATTTT. This gives the protein CASSPGTGHNQPQHF. The rearrangement uses TRBV18 and TRBJ1-5; 9 bases agree with TRBD1. Trimming took 3 bases from V and 4 from J; bases not matched to a gene: 4. The CDR3 consists of 15 residues. Germline values: CDR1 KGHSH, CDR2 LQKENI.

The chain employs TRBV6-1 and TRBJ1-1, with 9 bases that match TRBD1. The CDR3 is 15 amino acids. Germline lookup yields CDR1 MNHNS and CDR2 SASEGT. V lost 5 bases, J lost 0 bases, and 4 bases stayed unmatched. CDR3: CASSHTGGMNTEAFF. Written as DNA, the CDR3 is TGTGCCAGCAGTCACACAGGGGGCATGAACACTGAAGCTTTCTTT.

The chain recombines TRBV18 with TRBJ1-2, with TRBD1 matching 8 bases. The CDR3 sequence is 14 residues long. V shed 3 bases and J 4 bases; nucleotides not matched to a gene: 4. Germline V gives CDR1 KGHSH, CDR2 LQKENI. The CDR3 DNA sequence: TGTGCCAGCTCACCGGAAACAGGGGGCTATGGCTACACCTTC. Translated, it gives CASSPETGGYGYTF.

The chain recombines TRBV13 with TRBJ2-5, with D hard to call. Judging by the DNA end, TRBJ2-7 fits better; the J call may be wrong. Germline lookup yields CDR1 PRHDT and CDR2 FYEKMQ (reference sequence). CDR3 length: 12 residues. The CDR3 loop is CASSPYPYEQYF. CDR3 nucleotide sequence: TGTGCCAGCAGCCCTTATCCCTACGAGCAGTACTTC.

The V call is TRBV2, the J call TRBJ1-3, with D unclear. This CDR3 contains 16 residues. Germline V gene data show CDR1 as SNHLY and CDR2 as FYNNEI. Trimming removed 1 base at V and 0 bases at J, with 10 bases between. The CDR3 region has the DNA TGTGCCAGCAGTGAAGTCATCGCGTTCTCTGGAAACACCATATATTTT. It is translated as CASSEVIAFSGNTIYF.

J is TRBJ2-1 and V is TRBV6-1; 11 bases match TRBD2. The CDR3 has 14 amino acids. The V segment lost 4 bases and the J segment 9 bases; nucleotides outside the gene matches: 5. Germline V lookup: CDR1 MNHNS, CDR2 SASEGT. The CDR3 loop reads CASSGLAGGREQFF. CDR3 sequence (DNA): TGTGCCAGCAGTGGCCTAGCGGGGGGCCGTGAGCAGTTCTTC.

This sequence joins TRBV27 and TRBJ1-1; no firm D call. V lost 6 bases and J lost 1, with 15 bases in between. The CDR3 length is 15 residues. Germline V gives CDR1 MNHEY, CDR2 SMNVEV (reference sequence). The CDR3 reads CASREDAIGNTEAFF. The CDR3, as DNA: TGTGCCAGCAGAGAGGACGCAATTGGGAACACTGAAGCTTTCTTT.

The chain couples TRBV5-1 to TRBJ2-2, with 7 positions matching TRBD1. The V gene end was trimmed by 7 bases and the J gene end by 1 base; junction bases not matched to a gene: 7. The germline V gene has CDR1 SGHRS and CDR2 YFSETQ. The CDR3 totals 15 residues. CDR3 protein: CASAVDRKNTGELFF. The CDR3 bases are TGCGCCAGCGCGGTGGACAGGAAGAACACCGGGGAGCTGTTTTTT.

The chain employs TRBV9 and TRBJ2-5; 9 positions match TRBD1. V shed 4 bases, J shed 2 bases, and the junction held 9 bases outside the gene matches. The length of the CDR3 is 16 residues. Germline V gives CDR1 SGDLS, CDR2 YYNGEE. This chain's CDR3 is CASSPTGGAGQETQYF. CDR3 in DNA: TGTGCCAGCAGCCCCACAGGGGGCGCGGGGCAAGAGACCCAGTACTTC.

This chain links TRBV19 with TRBJ1-2; the D is unclear. The germline CDR1 and CDR2 sequences are LNHDA and SQIVND (reference sequence). This CDR3 spans 14 amino acids. Trimming took 1 base from V and 3 from J, leaving 9 bases between them. Here the CDR3 reads CASSIVGGDYGYTF. CDR3 sequence (DNA): TGTGCCAGTAGTATAGTCGGCGGAGACTATGGCTACACCTTC.

Here the CDR3 reads CASSPGLAGNTGELFF. The CDR3 DNA sequence: TGTGCCAGCAGCCCCGGACTAGCGGGGAACACCGGGGAGCTGTTTTTT. V gene TRBV7-2 combines with J gene TRBJ2-2, with TRBD2 identical over 11 bases. With V trimmed by 5 bases and J by 1 base, 3 bases remained unmatched. The CDR3 length is 16 residues. From germline, CDR1 is SGHTA and CDR2 FQGNSA.

V gene TRBV4-2 combines with J gene TRBJ1-2; possible D gene TRBD1, 5 bases. The ends were cut back, 0 bases at V and 7 bases at J, with 15 bases in the middle. CDR1 is LGHNA, CDR2 YNFKEQ, per germline. The CDR3 totals 15 residues. DNA of the CDR3: TGTGCCAGCAGCCAAGATCAGGGTAGAGTGGGTGGCTACACCTTC. This codes for CASSQDQGRVGGYTF.

The gene calls are TRBV5-1 and TRBJ2-5; D gene uncertain. Germline V gene lookup returns CDR1 SGHRS and CDR2 YFSETQ. There are 13 residues in the CDR3. Trimming took 0 bases from V and 6 from J, leaving 9 bases between them. The CDR3 reads CASSLEGVKTQYF. The CDR3 DNA reads as TGCGCCAGCAGCTTGGAAGGCGTGAAGACCCAGTACTTC. The full variable domain, in which reference TRBV5-1 and TRBJ2-5 provide the parts outside the CDR3, is KAGVTQTPRYLIKTRGQQVTLSCSPISGHRSVSWYQQTPGQGLQFLFEYFSETQRNKGNFPGRFSGRQFSNSRSEMNVSTLELGDSALYLCASSLEGVKTQYFGPGTRLLVL.

This rearrangement joins TRBV14 to TRBJ1-6; 8 bases match TRBD1. Germline V gene data show CDR1 as SGHDN and CDR2 as FVKESK. J was trimmed by 9 bases and V by 3 bases; bases with no gene match: 7. This CDR3 region has 15 residues. The CDR3 reads CASSQRTGSFSPLHF. In DNA, the CDR3 is TGTGCCAGCAGCCAGCGGACAGGGTCTTTTTCACCCCTCCACTTT.

This sequence joins TRBV11-2 and TRBJ1-6; D is unclear. The CDR3 consists of 18 residues. Germline lookup yields CDR1 SGHAT and CDR2 FQNNGV. Between the trimmed V and J ends, which lost 5 bases and 0 bases, there was a span of 17 bases. CDR3 nucleotide sequence: TGTGCCAGCAGCCCGGCTGGGATTCGAAGCTCCTATAATTCACCCCTCCACTTT. Translating it yields CASSPAGIRSSYNSPLHF.

V gene TRBV5-4 combines with J gene TRBJ1-1; D remains ambiguous. The germline gives CDR1 SGHNT, CDR2 YYREEE (reference sequence). V was cut by 2 bases and J by 1 base, with 6 bases left in between. The CDR3 length is 13 residues. This CDR3 is CASSFWGNTEAFF. Written as DNA, the CDR3 is TGTGCCAGCAGCTTTTGGGGGAACACTGAAGCTTTCTTT. Supplemented by reference TRBV5-4 and TRBJ1-1, the full variable domain reads ETGVTQSPTHLIKTRGQQVTLRCSSQSGHNTVSWYQQALGQGPQFIFQYYREEENGRGNFPPRFSGLQFPNYSSELNVNALELDDSALYLCASSFWGNTEAFFGQGTRLTVV.

The chain joins TRBV9 to TRBJ2-2, with TRBD1 matching over 8 bases. This CDR3 has 18 amino acids. Germline CDR1 is SGDLS and CDR2 is YYNGEE. V shed 0 bases, J shed 8 bases, and the junction held 15 bases outside the gene matches. The CDR3, as DNA: TGTGCCAGCAGCGTAGAAAGGCAGGGGGCCATTCGACGAGGGGAGCTGTTTTTT. It yields the protein CASSVERQGAIRRGELFF.

This clone appeared a few times. The chain couples TRBV5-5 to TRBJ1-2; D gene ambiguous. Germline V gives CDR1 SGHKS, CDR2 YYEKEE (reference sequence). V was cut by 0 bases and J by 4 bases, with 10 bases left in between. The CDR3 extends over 14 amino acids. As DNA, the CDR3 is TGTGCCAGCAGCTTGGCCACAGCGTCCTATGGCTACACCTTC. This gives the protein CASSLATASYGYTF. Drawing the rest from reference TRBV5-5 and TRBJ1-2, the complete variable domain is DAGVTQSPTHLIKTRGQQVTLRCSPISGHKSVSWYQQVLGQGPQFIFQYYEKEERGRGNFPDRFSARQFPNYSSELNVNALLLGDSALYLCASSLATASYGYTFGSGTRLTVV.

The chain recombines TRBV6-6 with TRBJ1-5; 7 bases line up with TRBD1. CDR1 is MNHNY and CDR2 is SVGAGI in the germline V gene (reference sequence). This CDR3 comprises 16 residues. J lost 1 base, V lost 5 bases, and 8 bases had no gene match. CDR3 sequence (DNA): TGTGCCAGCAGTCTCCCAGGGGGACCCAGCAATCAGCCCCAGCATTTT. Translated: CASSLPGGPSNQPQHF.

The chain carries TRBV19 and TRBJ1-3; the match to TRBD1 covers 7 bases. The CDR3 has 15 amino acids. The ends lost 5 bases at V and 1 base at J; junction bases unmatched: 5. The germline CDR1 and CDR2 sequences are LNHDA and SQIVND (reference sequence). The CDR3 spells CASSSLTGSGNTIYF. The CDR3 DNA follows: TGTGCCAGTAGTTCATTGACAGGGTCTGGAAACACCATATATTTT.

The chain uses TRBV19 and TRBJ1-2; D may be TRBD1 (6 bases). CDR1 and CDR2 from the germline V gene are LNHDA and SQIVND (reference sequence). The V and J ends lost 5 bases and 8 bases respectively, with 15 bases between them. This CDR3 region has 13 residues. DNA for the CDR3: TGTGCCAGTAGTTCTTGGGGGGGCGACGGCTACACCTTC. This sequence encodes CASSSWGGDGYTF.

The chain has TRBV6-5 and TRBJ2-1; D unresolved. The germline V and J ends were trimmed by 7 bases and 0 bases, with 10 bases remaining between them. CDR1 is MNHEY and CDR2 is SVGAGI in the germline V gene. CDR3 size: 14 residues. The CDR3, as DNA: TGTGCCAGCAATTTCGTGGGCTCCTACAATGAGCAGTTCTTC. This translates into CASNFVGSYNEQFF.